This T cell receptor beta chain was identified during a study of shared clonotypes between healthy human individuals. For this clone: No antigen is known for it.

Data came from immunoSEQ multiplex PCR; TCRdb stores just in-frame clones and leaves some out. The sample records millions of clones, just over 90% being singletons. Regarding the study as a whole: Non-shared clonotypes showed lower generation probabilities than clonotypes common to all four donors. Rarefaction indicated that sorted-subset sequencing remained incomplete although depth was large. There were few donors, and this limited the genetic and exposure-history diversity represented.

Trimming left V 5 bases short and J 4 bases short, with 14 bases between. From germline, CDR1 is MGHDK and CDR2 SYGVNS. CDR3 length equals 15 residues. Terminally differentiated effector memory CD45RA+ cells were left out of the naive CD8 fraction, which was CD45RO-negative and positively selected for CCR7. Donors, without exception, were Caucasian adults residing in Nashville, Tennessee. Input material: naive CD8+ T cells from PBMCs. The chain employs TRBV25-1 and TRBJ2-2, with D perhaps given as TRBD1 or TRBD2 (6 bases each). This TCR came from a man younger than 35 in good health. Some clones in this sample may be carry-over from other donors' samples. The CDR3 protein is CASSWGAGVTGELFF. In DNA, the CDR3 is TGTGCCAGCAGTTGGGGGGCAGGCGTCACCGGGGAGCTGTTTTTT.